Below, 2 T cell receptor beta chains from the same sample are listed, as sequenced in a study of T cell responses to AZD1222 COVID-19 vaccine. Clones were read by immunoSEQ multiplex PCR, and TCRdb kept only the in-frame ones, dropping some. The sample lists about 120,000 clones; approximately 89% were seen once. The sequencing here drew on peripheral blood, taken on day 0 of AZD1222 vaccination. The receptors here all came from an adult in good health.

V gene TRBV20-1 combines with J gene TRBJ2-5, with D possibly matching TRBD1 (6 bases). V lost 3 bases and J 3 bases, leaving 14 bases between the germline ends. Germline V lookup: CDR1 DFQATT, CDR2 SNEGSKA (reference sequence). This CDR3 spans 14 amino acids. The CDR3: CSASRDNGEETQYF. DNA of the CDR3: TGCAGTGCTAGTCGGGACAACGGAGAAGAGACCCAGTACTTC.

This sequence joins TRBV4-3 and TRBJ1-2, with TRBD1 matching 12 bases. The CDR3 loop spans 17 amino acids. Germline-derived CDR1 and CDR2 are LGHNA and YSLEER. Trimming removed 1 base from V and 7 bases from J; junction bases left unmatched: 10. The CDR3 DNA reads as TGCGCCAGCAGCCAAGGGGGACAGGGGGCGCGTTCGTCTGGCTACACCTTC. Translating it yields CASSQGGQGARSSGYTF.